The T cell receptor (beta chain) described here comes from a study of blood T cell repertoires in COVID-19. Overall study: COVID-19 samples, acute and convalescent, were from the United States, Italy and Spain. The analysed material was cDNA or gDNA that came from T cells, B-cell-depleted T cells, or PBMCs.

The length of the CDR3 is 16 residues. Unmatched junction bases numbered 11, after V lost 3 bases and J lost 10 bases. CDR1 and CDR2 from the germline V gene are LGHNA and YSLEER. Original data processing: Amplification with reference gene primers provided the estimates of nucleated cell counts. Only in-frame clones appear in the TCRdb table, and some are missing; sequencing was by immunoSEQ multiplex PCR. The D gene and trimming were derived from the DNA, and the V and J assignments and clone size from that table. The sample lists tens of thousands of clones, roughly 89% occurring once. This chain links TRBV4-3 with TRBJ1-6; 8 nucleotides agree with TRBD1. The clonotype was recovered from a man aged 65-85 years with active COVID-19. The source material was peripheral blood. CDR3 sequence: CASSQDQGASGSPLHF. The CDR3 DNA follows: TGCGCCAGCAGCCAGGATCAGGGGGCTTCGGGGTCACCCCTCCACTTT.